Presented here are 29 T cell receptor beta chains from one specimen sequenced in a study of human T cells and chemical hapten exposure. MiXCR, applied by TCRdb to the RACE reads, yields one record per CDR3 protein. The top ten hold 4.5% to 6% of the sample, which has just over 350,000 distinct CDR3 sequences, about 6% seen once. The sample's time point: patch test 2, 6 weeks after DPC sensitization. Treatment meaning: therapeutic diphenylcyclopropenone sensitization with weekly scalp DPC. This specimen consisted of whole blood, obtained in connection with sensitization to the hapten diphenylcyclopropenone (DPC). These receptors were obtained from a woman younger than 35 with alopecia areata. Some clones in this sample may be carry-over from other donors' samples.

The V call is TRBV29-1, the J call TRBJ2-7, with 9 bases that match TRBD1. CDR1 and CDR2 (germline): SQVTM, ANQGSEA. The trim removed 4 bases at V and 3 bases at J, leaving 4 bases unmatched. The CDR3 spans 13 residues. The CDR3 reads CSVARDRVYEQYF. The CDR3 DNA follows: TGCAGCGTTGCCCGGGACAGGGTCTACGAGCAGTACTTC.

This clonotype was seen many times. The chain is built from TRBV20-1 and TRBJ2-7, with a weak D call TRBD1 (5 bases). In germline, CDR1 is DFQATT, CDR2 SNEGSKA (reference sequence). Trimming stripped 1 base from V and 3 bases from J, with 13 bases between. The CDR3 extends over 14 amino acids. The CDR3 nucleotides read TGCAGTGCTAGAGGAAGCAGGGTTGTCTACGAGCAGTACTTC. Encoded protein: CSARGSRVVYEQYF.

This clonotype was detected many times. The chain is built from TRBV27 and TRBJ2-2; 8 positions agree with TRBD2. The CDR3 has 16 amino acids. V trimming: 8 bases; J trimming: 2 bases; junction bases outside the gene matches: 10. The germline V gene has CDR1 MNHEY and CDR2 SMNVEV (reference sequence). DNA of the CDR3: TGTGCCAGCTCCGGGCTGGCGGGGGGAAACACCGGGGAGCTGTTTTTT. Translating it yields CASSGLAGGNTGELFF.

This clonotype was counted ten times or more. The chain combines TRBV9 with TRBJ2-7; D might be TRBD1 (5 bases). This CDR3 region has 15 residues. Between the trimmed V and J ends, which lost 3 bases and 0 bases, there was a span of 13 bases. Germline CDR1 and CDR2: SGDLS and YYNGEE. DNA of the CDR3: TGTGCCAGCAGCGAAGGGCCCGACAGCTCCTACGAGCAGTACTTC. It is translated as CASSEGPDSSYEQYF.

Only a few counts were recorded for this clonotype. The V call is TRBV4-2, the J call TRBJ1-2; D unclear. V was cut by 1 base and J by 5 bases, with 14 bases left in between. CDR1 LGHNA and CDR2 YNFKEQ come from the germline V gene. CDR3 length: 15 amino acids. The CDR3 region is CASSQVLGGEYGYTF. CDR3 DNA: TGTGCCAGCAGCCAAGTTCTGGGCGGCGAATATGGCTACACCTTC.

This clonotype was recorded at least ten times. The chain has TRBV7-2 and TRBJ2-7; D may be TRBD2 (5 bases). The length of the CDR3 is 14 residues. The germline CDR1 and CDR2 sequences are SGHTA and FQGNSA. The V end lost 3 bases, the J end lost 6 bases, and 15 bases lay between the germline ends. The CDR3 nucleotides are TGTGCCAGCAGCTTTAGTTTAGAGGGCACCGAGCAGTACTTC. Encoded protein: CASSFSLEGTEQYF.

This clonotype was counted only a few times. The chain uses TRBV15 and TRBJ2-2, with 9 nucleotides matching TRBD1. CDR3 length: 16 amino acids. CDR1 is LNHNV and CDR2 is YYDKDF in the germline V gene (reference sequence). Trimming removed 4 bases from V and 5 bases from J; junction bases left unmatched: 8. CDR3 protein: CATSIPGQGLTGELFF. DNA for the CDR3: TGTGCCACCAGCATACCGGGACAGGGACTTACCGGGGAGCTGTTTTTT.

In this sample, this clonotype turned up a few times. This sequence joins TRBV7-8 and TRBJ2-1, with 14 bases aligning to TRBD2. The germline V gene encodes CDR1 SGHVS and CDR2 FQNEAQ. V dropped 7 bases and J dropped 10; count of bases not matched to a gene: 36. The CDR3 loop spans 24 amino acids. CDR3 bases: TGTGCCAGCAACTCCCGGGCCCAAAGCCTCTCCCTGACTAGCGGGGGGGCCGCGGGGAAGGAGCAGTTCTTC. Translating it yields CASNSRAQSLSLTSGGAAGKEQFF.

This clonotype was seen a handful of times. The rearrangement joins TRBV7-2 to TRBJ2-1; TRBD2 matches at 9 bases. CDR3 length equals 15 residues. The germline V gene encodes CDR1 SGHTA and CDR2 FQGNSA. V shed 3 bases, J shed 4 bases, and the junction held 4 bases outside the gene matches. The CDR3 DNA is TGTGCCAGCAGCTTGAGCGGGGGGACATACAATGAGCAGTTCTTC. This codes for CASSLSGGTYNEQFF.

At least ten counts were recorded for this clonotype. The chain uses TRBV20-1 and TRBJ2-3; no clear D gene. V shed 3 bases and J shed 0 bases, with 4 bases lying between them. The germline V gene encodes CDR1 DFQATT and CDR2 SNEGSKA (reference sequence). The CDR3 loop spans 12 amino acids. The CDR3 sequence is CSARLSTDTQYF. CDR3 nucleotide sequence: TGCAGTGCTAGGCTAAGCACAGATACGCAGTATTTT.

V is TRBV6-5 and J is TRBJ2-7; TRBD1 matches at 8 bases. Germline V gene lookup returns CDR1 MNHEY and CDR2 SVGAGI. The CDR3 totals 14 residues. V lost 4 bases to trimming and J lost 6 bases; unmatched junction nucleotides: 8. The DNA of the CDR3 is TGTGCCAGCAGTTTGACAGGGGCCCGGGGCGAGCAGTACTTC. It specifies CASSLTGARGEQYF.

This clonotype was found a few times. This chain links TRBV20-1 with TRBJ1-6, with TRBD1 as a possible D gene (6 bases). V was trimmed by 0 bases and J by 8 bases, leaving 11 bases between them. The germline V gene encodes CDR1 DFQATT and CDR2 SNEGSKA (reference sequence). The CDR3 contains 14 residues. The DNA of the CDR3 is TGCAGTGCTAGAGAATCCCAGGGGTATTCACCCCTCCACTTT. Translated, it gives CSARESQGYSPLHF.

The J gene is TRBJ2-1, the V gene TRBV3-1, with 11 bases matching TRBD2. J lost 9 bases, V lost 0 bases, and 19 bases had no gene match. Germline values: CDR1 LGHDT, CDR2 YNNKEL (reference sequence). The CDR3 runs to 20 residues. DNA for the CDR3: TGTGCCAGCAGCCAAGATCGCTTCCCTTTGATAGCGGGGGGGCCCAGTGAGCAGTTCTTC. Residues: CASSQDRFPLIAGGPSEQFF.

The CDR3 sequence is CASSLLPLNEKLFF. In nucleotides, the CDR3 is TGTGCCAGCAGTTTGTTGCCACTTAATGAAAAACTGTTTTTT. J is TRBJ1-4 and V is TRBV12-3 or TRBV12-4; no reliable D call. The germline V and J ends were trimmed by 3 bases and 4 bases, with 9 bases remaining between them. CDR3 size: 14 residues.

This clonotype was counted many times. The rearrangement links TRBV2 to TRBJ1-4; the D gene is possibly TRBD1 (5 bases). CDR1 and CDR2 from the germline V gene are SNHLY and FYNNEI. Trimming stripped 10 bases from V and 6 bases from J, with 33 bases between. This CDR3 spans 19 amino acids. The CDR3 DNA sequence: TGTGCCACCCGGGGGTCGCGGGCCCAGGGAGTTGGTCTAGATGAAAAACTGTTTTTT. This sequence encodes CATRGSRAQGVGLDEKLFF.

This clonotype was counted many times. CDR3 loop: CASSLSPALNSPLHF. CDR3 bases: TGTGCCAGCAGCTTATCCCCCGCTTTGAATTCACCCCTCCACTTT. V and J are TRBV13 and TRBJ1-6, with unresolved D. V dropped 2 bases and J dropped 7 bases, with 12 bases sitting between them. Germline lookup yields CDR1 PRHDT and CDR2 FYEKMQ (reference sequence). The CDR3 consists of 15 residues.

DNA of the CDR3: TGCGCCAGCAGCCCGGACGACAGGGTGGCGGATTCACCCCTCCACTTT. Translation gives CASSPDDRVADSPLHF. The J gene is TRBJ1-6, the V gene TRBV5-1, with 7 bases aligning to TRBD1. Losses at the gene ends were 4 bases for V and 8 bases for J; bases not matched to a gene: 12. This CDR3 spans 16 amino acids. Germline V gene lookup returns CDR1 SGHRS and CDR2 YFSETQ.

The CDR3 sequence: CASSYRQGPLYEQYF. The CDR3 nucleotides read TGTGCCAGCAGTTACCGACAGGGACCCCTCTACGAGCAGTACTTC. The chain combines TRBV6-2 or TRBV6-3 with TRBJ2-7; TRBD1 matches 7 bases. CDR3 length equals 15 residues. V trimming: 2 bases; J trimming: 3 bases; junction bases outside the gene matches: 7. The germline gives CDR1 MNHEY, CDR2 SVGEGT.

This clonotype was detected a few times. The J gene is TRBJ1-4, the V gene TRBV7-9; tentatively, D is TRBD1 (5 bases). The ends were cut back, 10 bases at V and 6 bases at J, with 21 bases in the middle. This CDR3 region has 15 residues. CDR1 and CDR2 from the germline V gene are SEHNR and FQNEAQ (reference sequence). The CDR3 loop is CATRKPGTDDEKLFF. CDR3 bases: TGTGCCACCCGAAAACCCGGGACGGATGATGAAAAACTGTTTTTT. The variable domain in full, with the rest retrieved from reference TRBV7-9 and TRBJ1-4, is DTGVSQNPRHKITKRGQNVTFRCDPISEHNRLYWYRQTLGQGPEFLTYFQNEAQLEKSRLLSDRFSAERPKGSFSTLEIQRTEQGDSAMYLCATRKPGTDDEKLFFGSGTQLSVL.

This clonotype was seen ten or more times. This chain uses TRBV29-1 with TRBJ2-1; D is perhaps TRBD1 (6 bases). This CDR3 region has 14 residues. From germline, CDR1 is SQVTM and CDR2 ANQGSEA. V was clipped by 7 bases and J by 5 bases, with 18 bases between them. The CDR3 bases are TGCAGCGAGAGGGGACACTTACTTAACAATGAGCAGTTCTTC. Translation gives CSERGHLLNNEQFF.

This chain connects TRBV18 to TRBJ2-1; the D gene is possibly TRBD1 (6 bases). Between the trimmed V and J ends, which lost 4 bases and 3 bases, there was a span of 16 bases. Germline V gives CDR1 KGHSH, CDR2 LQKENI. CDR3 length: 16 amino acids. CDR3 residues: CASSLNRAGIYNEQFF. In nucleotides, the CDR3 is TGTGCCAGCTCACTCAACAGGGCCGGAATCTACAATGAGCAGTTCTTC.

This clonotype was seen many times. The J gene is TRBJ1-2, the V gene TRBV25-1; unclear D gene. Germline V lookup: CDR1 MGHDK, CDR2 SYGVNS. The CDR3 is 12 residues long. Trimming left V 3 bases short and J 6 bases short, with 8 bases between. The chain's CDR3 is CASSDMGDGYTF. The CDR3 nucleotides are TGTGCCAGCAGTGATATGGGAGATGGCTACACCTTC.

This CDR3 is CASSQDGGLAPGELFF. Written as DNA, the CDR3 is TGTGCCAGCAGCCAAGATGGCGGTCTAGCGCCCGGGGAGCTGTTTTTT. The rearrangement joins TRBV3-1 to TRBJ2-2, with D perhaps matching TRBD2 (6 bases). Per germline, CDR1 LGHDT and CDR2 YNNKEL (reference sequence). This CDR3 is built from 16 residues. V dropped 0 bases and J dropped 6 bases, with 14 bases sitting between them. The full variable domain, with the rest looked up from reference TRBV3-1 and TRBJ2-2, is DTAVSQTPKYLVTQMGNDKSIKCEQNLGHDTMYWYKQDSKKFLKIMFSYNNKELIINETVPNRFSPKSPDKAHLNLHINSLELGDSAVYFCASSQDGGLAPGELFFGEGSRLTVL.

This clonotype was seen a handful of times. V usage is TRBV5-1 and J usage is TRBJ2-7; 8 bases align to TRBD1. The germline V gene encodes CDR1 SGHRS and CDR2 YFSETQ. This CDR3 contains 14 residues. Losses at the gene ends were 5 bases for V and 6 bases for J; bases not matched to a gene: 10. In nucleotides, the CDR3 is TGCGCCAGCAGACCTGACAGGGGTTATGGCGAGCAGTACTTC. Translated, it gives CASRPDRGYGEQYF.

This clonotype was seen ten or more times. The gene calls are TRBV7-8 and TRBJ1-4; D gene uncertain. V lost 8 bases, J lost 0 bases, and 10 bases lay in between. The CDR3 length is 14 residues. Germline CDR1 SGHVS, CDR2 FQNEAQ. The CDR3 region has the DNA TGTGCCAGCGGATTGAGCTCAACTAATGAAAAACTGTTTTTT. Protein: CASGLSSTNEKLFF. The full variable domain, rest sourced from reference TRBV7-8 and TRBJ1-4, is GAGVSQSPRYKVAKRGQDVALRCDPISGHVSLFWYQQALGQGPEFLTYFQNEAQLDKSGLPSDRFFAERPEGSVSTLKIQRTQQEDSAVYLCASGLSSTNEKLFFGSGTQLSVL.

The J gene is TRBJ2-3, the V gene TRBV7-2; TRBD1 might be the D (5 bases). The CDR3 sequence is 14 residues long. CDR1 is SGHTA, CDR2 FQGNSA, per germline. V was cut by 4 bases and J by 6 bases, with 14 bases left in between. The CDR3 nucleotides read TGTGCCAGCAGCTATAGTCAGGGAATCGATACGCAGTATTTT. Residues: CASSYSQGIDTQYF.

V usage is TRBV25-1 and J usage is TRBJ2-1, with 8 positions matching TRBD2. Trimming at V came to 4 bases and at J to 5 bases, leaving 4 bases not matched to a gene. The CDR3 is made up of 14 amino acids. Germline-derived CDR1 and CDR2 are MGHDK and SYGVNS. CDR3 amino acids: CASSGLARNNEQFF. CDR3 bases: TGTGCCAGCAGTGGACTAGCGAGGAACAATGAGCAGTTCTTC.

In its sample, this clonotype was seen many times. The chain carries TRBV7-8 and TRBJ2-7; 8 bases align to TRBD1. The CDR3 contains 14 residues. With V trimmed by 5 bases and J by 5 bases, 8 bases remained unmatched. Germline V gene sequence: CDR1 SGHVS, CDR2 FQNEAQ. The CDR3 here is CASSTDRVSDEQYF. CDR3 nucleotides: TGTGCCAGCAGCACGGACAGGGTGTCTGACGAGCAGTACTTC.

V usage is TRBV9 and J usage is TRBJ2-1; TRBD2 matches at 10 bases. Per the germline V gene, CDR1 is SGDLS and CDR2 is YYNGEE. This CDR3 has 18 residues. V was pared by 4 bases and J by 2 bases, with 12 bases of the junction left unmatched. CDR3 region: CASSSPPLLAGAYNEQFF. The CDR3 DNA follows: TGTGCCAGCAGCTCTCCCCCCCTTCTAGCGGGGGCCTACAATGAGCAGTTCTTC. The full variable domain, with the rest looked up from reference TRBV9 and TRBJ2-1, is DSGVTQTPKHLITATGQRVTLRCSPRSGDLSVYWYQQSLDQGLQFLIQYYNGEERAKGNILERFSAQQFPDLHSELNLSSLELGDSALYFCASSSPPLLAGAYNEQFFGPGTRLTVL.